Shown below are 6 T cell receptor beta chains from a single sample sequenced in a study of CD8+CD57+ T cells in acquired aplastic anemia. The template for TCR beta VDJ and CDR3 sequence profiling was genomic DNA. TCRdb reprocessed the reads via MiXCR and lists one record per CDR3 protein. The sample consists of about 270,000 distinct CDR3 sequences, roughly 50% of them appearing once. Sequencing was carried out using sorted CD4+, CD8+, or CD8+CD57+ T cells (not recorded which) from PBMCs. The receptors shown here come from a human donor with severe aplastic anemia or a healthy control (not recorded which).

The J gene is TRBJ1-1, the V gene TRBV20-1; 8 bases line up with TRBD1. There are 12 residues in the CDR3. The germline V gene has CDR1 DFQATT and CDR2 SNEGSKA (reference sequence). V shed 1 base, J shed 8 bases, and the junction held 3 bases outside the gene matches. In DNA, the CDR3 is TGCAGTGCTAGAGTGGCAGGGGGCGAAGCTTTCTTT. Translation: CSARVAGGEAFF.

V usage is TRBV12-3 or TRBV12-4 and J usage is TRBJ2-7; D unresolved. With 3 bases removed from V and 2 bases from J, the gap between germline ends came to 8 bases. The CDR3 extends over 13 amino acids. The CDR3 DNA reads as TGTGCCAGCAGTTTTGGGGATACCTACGAGCAGTACTTC. This encodes CASSFGDTYEQYF.

The genes are TRBV6-6 and TRBJ1-6; TRBD1 agrees at 10 bases. In germline, CDR1 is MNHNY, CDR2 SVGAGI (reference sequence). V shed 5 bases, J shed 8 bases, and the junction held 9 bases outside the gene matches. This CDR3 has 16 residues. The DNA for the CDR3 is TGTGCCAGCAGTGAATCCGGGACAGGGGTTTATTCACCCCTCCACTTT. This codes for CASSESGTGVYSPLHF.

This clonotype was seen a handful of times. The J gene is TRBJ2-5, the V gene TRBV7-9; 9 bases match TRBD1. The J call is in doubt because the DNA end fits TRBJ2-7 better. Per germline, CDR1 SEHNR and CDR2 FQNEAQ (reference sequence). The CDR3 is made up of 15 amino acids. CDR3 nucleotides: TGTGCCAGCAGCTCCGCCGGGACAGGGTTCTACGAGCAGTACTTC. Translation: CASSSAGTGFYEQYF.

This clonotype was counted ten times or more. The rearrangement links TRBV12-2 to TRBJ2-7. TRBV12-2 is assigned pseudogene status. The CDR3 sequence is 15 residues long. CDR3 DNA sequence: TGTGCAAGTCGCCCATCGACCCCAAGCTCCTACGAGCAGTACTTC. Translating it yields CASRPSTPSSYEQYF.

Comment on this clonotype: A much larger clone is a single base away; this may be a read error. The gene calls are TRBV4-2 and TRBJ2-3; the D is unclear. Germline V lookup: CDR1 LGHNA, CDR2 YNFKEQ. CDR3 length: 16 amino acids. The ends were cut back, 2 bases at V and 7 bases at J, with 19 bases in the middle. The CDR3 reads CASSQPQFPRPYTQYF. The CDR3 DNA sequence: TGTGCCAGCAGCCAACCACAGTTCCCCCGACCTTATACGCAGTATTTT.